The sample holds one count of the clone carrying this T cell receptor (beta chain). The antigen is unknown. This sample was taken from a study of identifying expanded T cells in peripheral blood. Healthy donors had no documented immune events, such as infections, while sampled. This table comes from immunoSEQ multiplex PCR, and its TCRdb copy is limited to in-frame clones, with some not included. The table has roughly 63,000 clones, around four fifths seen once. Study-level findings and limits: About 1.2 clones differed between technical replicates, versus about 15 and 19 over time.

The receptor's source is a person aged 18 to 70 in good health. Sequencing was carried out using blood.

This CDR3 is CASAAGETQYF. The CDR3 coding sequence is TGTGCCAGCGCGGCAGGAGAGACCCAGTACTTC. The chain carries TRBV6-6 and TRBJ2-5; D gene unclear. The CDR3 spans 11 residues. The germline V gene encodes CDR1 MNHNY and CDR2 SVGAGI (reference sequence). V lost 8 bases, J lost 4 bases, and 8 bases lay in between.